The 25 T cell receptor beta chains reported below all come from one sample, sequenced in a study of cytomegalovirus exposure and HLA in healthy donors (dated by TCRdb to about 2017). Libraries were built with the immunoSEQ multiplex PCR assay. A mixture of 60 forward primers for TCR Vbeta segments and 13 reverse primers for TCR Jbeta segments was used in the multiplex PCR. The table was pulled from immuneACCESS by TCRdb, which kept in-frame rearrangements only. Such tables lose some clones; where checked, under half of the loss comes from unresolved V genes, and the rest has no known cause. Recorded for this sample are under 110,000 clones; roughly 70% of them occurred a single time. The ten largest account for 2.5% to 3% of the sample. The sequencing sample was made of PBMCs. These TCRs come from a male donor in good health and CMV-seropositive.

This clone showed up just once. The CDR3 DNA reads as TGTGCCAGCTCCGAGCGGGGGGCTTGGGAGACCCAGTACTTC. Translating gives CASSERGAWETQYF. The rearrangement joins TRBV7-3 to TRBJ2-5; TRBD2 matches at 9 bases. J lost 5 bases, V lost 8 bases, and 9 bases had no gene match. This CDR3 has 14 residues. Germline V CDR1 and CDR2: SGHTA, FQGTGA.

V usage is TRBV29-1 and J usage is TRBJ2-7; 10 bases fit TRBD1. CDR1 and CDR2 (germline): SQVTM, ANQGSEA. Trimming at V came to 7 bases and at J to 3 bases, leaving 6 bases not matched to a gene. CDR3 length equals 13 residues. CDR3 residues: CSAGDRGLYEQYF. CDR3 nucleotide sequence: TGCAGCGCAGGGGACAGGGGTCTCTACGAGCAGTACTTC.

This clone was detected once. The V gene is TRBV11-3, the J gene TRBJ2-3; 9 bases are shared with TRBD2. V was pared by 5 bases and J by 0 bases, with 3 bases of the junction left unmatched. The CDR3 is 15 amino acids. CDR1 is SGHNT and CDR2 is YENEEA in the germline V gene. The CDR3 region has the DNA TGTGCCAGCAGCCCCACTAGCGGGAGCACAGATACGCAGTATTTT. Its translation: CASSPTSGSTDTQYF.

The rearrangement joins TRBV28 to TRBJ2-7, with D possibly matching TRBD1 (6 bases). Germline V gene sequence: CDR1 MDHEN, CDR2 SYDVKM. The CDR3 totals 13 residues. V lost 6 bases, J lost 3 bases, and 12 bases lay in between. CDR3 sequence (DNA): TGTGCCAGCAGGTCAGGGGTGGTCTACGAGCAGTACTTC. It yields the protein CASRSGVVYEQYF.

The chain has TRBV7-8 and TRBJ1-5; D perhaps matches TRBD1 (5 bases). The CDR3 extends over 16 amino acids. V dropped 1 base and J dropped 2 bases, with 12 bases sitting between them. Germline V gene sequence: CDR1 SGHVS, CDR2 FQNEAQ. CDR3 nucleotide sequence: TGTGCCAGCAGCTTAGGCATGGGGGGGGGCAATCAGCCCCAGCATTTT. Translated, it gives CASSLGMGGGNQPQHF.

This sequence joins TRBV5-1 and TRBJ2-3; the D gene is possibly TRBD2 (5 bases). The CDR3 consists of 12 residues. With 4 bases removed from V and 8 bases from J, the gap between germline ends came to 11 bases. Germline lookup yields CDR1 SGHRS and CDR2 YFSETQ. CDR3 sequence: CASSPPSCTQYF. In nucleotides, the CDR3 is TGCGCCAGCAGCCCACCTAGCTGTACGCAGTATTTT.

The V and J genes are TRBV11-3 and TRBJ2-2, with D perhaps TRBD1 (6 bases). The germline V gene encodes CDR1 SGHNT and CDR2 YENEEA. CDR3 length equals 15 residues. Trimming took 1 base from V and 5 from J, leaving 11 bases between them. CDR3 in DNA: TGTGCCAGCAGCTTAGGGACAGTTGGGACCGGGGAGCTGTTTTTT. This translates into CASSLGTVGTGELFF.

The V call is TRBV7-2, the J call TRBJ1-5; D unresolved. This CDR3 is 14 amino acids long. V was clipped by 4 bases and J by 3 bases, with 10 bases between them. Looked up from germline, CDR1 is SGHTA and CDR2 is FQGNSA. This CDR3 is CASSSSGFNQPQHF. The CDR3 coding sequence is TGTGCCAGCAGCTCCTCGGGTTTCAATCAGCCCCAGCATTTT. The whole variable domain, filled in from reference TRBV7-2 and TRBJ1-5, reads GAGVSQSPSNKVTEKGKDVELRCDPISGHTALYWYRQSLGQGLEFLIYFQGNSAPDKSGLPSDRFSAERTGGSVSTLTIQRTQQEDSAVYLCASSSSGFNQPQHFGDGTRLSIL.

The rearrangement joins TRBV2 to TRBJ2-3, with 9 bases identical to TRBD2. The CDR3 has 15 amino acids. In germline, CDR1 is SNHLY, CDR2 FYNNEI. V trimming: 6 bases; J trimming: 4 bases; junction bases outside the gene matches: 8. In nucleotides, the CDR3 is TGTGCCAGCAGCCCCGGGACTAGCAACTCAGATACGCAGTATTTT. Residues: CASSPGTSNSDTQYF.

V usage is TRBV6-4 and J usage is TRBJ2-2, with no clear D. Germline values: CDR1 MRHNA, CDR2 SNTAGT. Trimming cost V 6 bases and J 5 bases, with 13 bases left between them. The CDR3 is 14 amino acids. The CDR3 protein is CASRNSPFTGELFF. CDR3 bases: TGTGCCAGCAGAAACAGTCCCTTTACCGGGGAGCTGTTTTTT.

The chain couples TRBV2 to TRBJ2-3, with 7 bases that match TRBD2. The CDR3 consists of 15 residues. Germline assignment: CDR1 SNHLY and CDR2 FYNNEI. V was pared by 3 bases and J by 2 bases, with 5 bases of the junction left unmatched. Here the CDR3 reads CASSDLGGNTDTQYF. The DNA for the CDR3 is TGTGCCAGCAGTGATTTGGGGGGGAACACAGATACGCAGTATTTT.

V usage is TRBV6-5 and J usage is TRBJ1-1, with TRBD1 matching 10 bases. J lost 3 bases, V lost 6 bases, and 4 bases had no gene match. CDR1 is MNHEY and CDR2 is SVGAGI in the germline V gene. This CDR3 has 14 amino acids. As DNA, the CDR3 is TGTGCCAGCAGCCGACAGGGGGCTTACACTGAAGCTTTCTTT. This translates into CASSRQGAYTEAFF.

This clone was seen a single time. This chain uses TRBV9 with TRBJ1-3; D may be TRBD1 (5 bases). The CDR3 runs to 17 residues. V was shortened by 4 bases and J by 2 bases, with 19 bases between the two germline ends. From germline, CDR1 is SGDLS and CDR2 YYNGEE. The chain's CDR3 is CASSPLPPSGPGNTIYF. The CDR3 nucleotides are TGTGCCAGCAGCCCGCTCCCCCCCTCAGGGCCTGGAAACACCATATATTTT.

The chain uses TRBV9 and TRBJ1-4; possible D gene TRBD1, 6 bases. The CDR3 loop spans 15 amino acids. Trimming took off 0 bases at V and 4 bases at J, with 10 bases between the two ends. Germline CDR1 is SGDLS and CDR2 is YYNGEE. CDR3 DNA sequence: TGTGCCAGCAGCGTAGCCACAGGGATTAATGAAAAACTGTTTTTT. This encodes CASSVATGINEKLFF.

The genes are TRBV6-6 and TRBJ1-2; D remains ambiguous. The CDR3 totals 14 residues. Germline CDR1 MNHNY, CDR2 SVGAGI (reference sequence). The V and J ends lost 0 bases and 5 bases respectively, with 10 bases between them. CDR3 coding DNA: TGTGCCAGCAGTTACTCGCCAGGTCCTTATGGCTACACCTTC. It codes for CASSYSPGPYGYTF.

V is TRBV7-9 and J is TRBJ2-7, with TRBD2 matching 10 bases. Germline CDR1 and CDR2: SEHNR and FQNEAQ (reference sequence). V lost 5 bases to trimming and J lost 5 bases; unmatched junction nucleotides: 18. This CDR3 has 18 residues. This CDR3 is CASSLRGGLASPGNEQYF. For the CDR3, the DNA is TGTGCCAGCAGCCTCCGCGGGGGACTAGCGTCTCCCGGGAACGAGCAGTACTTC.

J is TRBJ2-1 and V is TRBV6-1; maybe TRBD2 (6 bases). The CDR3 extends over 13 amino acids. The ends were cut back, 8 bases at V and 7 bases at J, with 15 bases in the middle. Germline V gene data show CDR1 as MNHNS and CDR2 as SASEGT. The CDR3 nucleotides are TGTGCCAGCGGGGGGTTAGCAACAAATGAGCAGTTCTTC. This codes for CASGGLATNEQFF.

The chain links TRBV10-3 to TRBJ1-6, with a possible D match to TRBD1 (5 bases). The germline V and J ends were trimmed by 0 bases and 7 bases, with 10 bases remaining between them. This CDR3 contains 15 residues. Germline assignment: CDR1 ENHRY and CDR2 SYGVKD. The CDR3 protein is CAISESGASNSPLHF. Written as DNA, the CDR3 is TGTGCCATCAGTGAGTCAGGGGCCAGCAATTCACCCCTCCACTTT.

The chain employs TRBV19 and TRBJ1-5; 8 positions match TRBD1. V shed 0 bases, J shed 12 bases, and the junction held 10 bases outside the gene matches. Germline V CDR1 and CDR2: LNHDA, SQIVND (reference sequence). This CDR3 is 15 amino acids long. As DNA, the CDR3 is TGTGCCAGTAGTATAGAATTAAGCAGGGGGCTCAGCCAGCATTTT. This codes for CASSIELSRGLSQHF.

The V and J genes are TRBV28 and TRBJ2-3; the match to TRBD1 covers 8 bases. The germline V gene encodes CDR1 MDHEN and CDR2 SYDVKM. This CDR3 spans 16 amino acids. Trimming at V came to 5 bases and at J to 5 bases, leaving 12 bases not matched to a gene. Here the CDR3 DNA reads TGTGCCAGCAGTCCCCGCCCGACAGGGGTCATAGATACGCAGTATTTT. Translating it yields CASSPRPTGVIDTQYF.

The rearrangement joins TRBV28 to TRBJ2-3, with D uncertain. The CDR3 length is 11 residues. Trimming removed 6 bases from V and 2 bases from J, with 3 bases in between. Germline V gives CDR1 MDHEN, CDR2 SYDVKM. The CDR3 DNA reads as TGTGCCAGCAGACTCACAGATACGCAGTATTTT. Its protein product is CASRLTDTQYF. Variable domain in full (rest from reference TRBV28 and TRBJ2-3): DVKVTQSSRYLVKRTGEKVFLECVQDMDHENMFWYRQDPGLGLRLIYFSYDVKMKEKGDIPEGYSVSREKKERFSLILESASTNQTSMYLCASRLTDTQYFGPGTRLTVL.

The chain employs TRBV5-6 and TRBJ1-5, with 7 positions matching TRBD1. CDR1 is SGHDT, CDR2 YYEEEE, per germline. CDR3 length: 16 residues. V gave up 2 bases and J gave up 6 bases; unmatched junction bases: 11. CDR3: CASSLWGQGGGQPQHF. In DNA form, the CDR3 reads TGTGCCAGCAGCTTATGGGGGCAGGGGGGCGGTCAGCCCCAGCATTTT.

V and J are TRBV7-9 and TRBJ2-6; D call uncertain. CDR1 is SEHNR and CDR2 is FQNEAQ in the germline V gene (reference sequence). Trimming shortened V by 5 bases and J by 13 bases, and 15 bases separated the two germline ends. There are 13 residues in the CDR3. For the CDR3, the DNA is TGTGCCAGCAGCCCCCCTGGGCACTTTGTCCTGACTTTC. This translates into CASSPPGHFVLTF.

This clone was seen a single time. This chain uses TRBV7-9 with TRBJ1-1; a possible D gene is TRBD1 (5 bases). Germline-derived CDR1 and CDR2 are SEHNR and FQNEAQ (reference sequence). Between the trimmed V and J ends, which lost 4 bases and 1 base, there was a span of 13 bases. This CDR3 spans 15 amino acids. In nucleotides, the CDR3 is TGTGCCAGCAGCTCCCGGGACGGGAGGAACACTGAAGCTTTCTTT. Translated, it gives CASSSRDGRNTEAFF.

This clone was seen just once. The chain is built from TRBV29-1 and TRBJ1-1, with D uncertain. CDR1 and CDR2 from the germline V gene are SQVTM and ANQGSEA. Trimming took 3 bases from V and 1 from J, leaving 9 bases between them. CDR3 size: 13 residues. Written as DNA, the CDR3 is TGCAGCGTTGATCGGGGAACGAACACTGAAGCTTTCTTT. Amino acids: CSVDRGTNTEAFF.